This T cell receptor (beta chain) was identified during a study of blood T cell repertoires in COVID-19. Study context: Collection of acute and convalescent COVID-19 samples took place in the United States, Italy and Spain.

Sequenced by immunoSEQ multiplex PCR; TCRdb stores in-frame clones only, minus some. The data show roughly 80,000 clones, around 92% seen once. J lost 9 bases, V lost 4 bases, and 15 bases had no gene match. The germline V gene has CDR1 PRHDT and CDR2 FYEKMQ (reference sequence). The CDR3 length is 17 residues. Sequencing was carried out using peripheral blood. The chain joins TRBV13 to TRBJ2-1; 10 bases match TRBD2. The sequence was collected from a woman between 45 and 60 years old in a cohort sampled during active COVID-19. The DNA for the CDR3 is TGTGCCAGCAGCTCCCGTTGGGTAGCGGGGGGTCCCAGTGAGCAGTTCTTC. This gives the protein CASSSRWVAGGPSEQFF. Combining the CDR3 with reference TRBV13 and TRBJ2-1 gives the whole variable domain AAGVIQSPRHLIKEKRETATLKCYPIPRHDTVYWYQQGPGQDPQFLISFYEKMQSDKGSIPDRFSAQQFSDYHSELNMSSLELGDSALYFCASSSRWVAGGPSEQFFGPGTRLTVL.